A few counts support the clone carrying this T cell receptor (beta chain). The data were obtained in a study of blood T cell repertoires in COVID-19. For the study at large: Researchers got acute and convalescent COVID-19 samples from the United States, Italy and Spain. PBMCs, B-cell-depleted T cells, or T cells were the source of the cDNA or gDNA that made up the material.

CDR1 and CDR2 from the germline V gene are MNHNS and SASEGT. V was clipped by 1 base and J by 4 bases; unmatched bases: 5. The CDR3 is made up of 15 amino acids. As processed by the authors: Using reference gene primer amplification, nucleated cell counts were estimated. Repertoires were generated with immunoSEQ multiplex PCR, while TCRdb's copy carries only in-frame clones and drops some. That table supplies the V and J calls and clone size; D and trimming were determined from the DNA. The table lists roughly 200,000 clones, around 80% of them singletons. Material: peripheral blood. J is TRBJ2-7 and V is TRBV6-1; 9 bases fit TRBD2. The clonotype comes from a woman of 80 years or more with active or convalescent COVID-19. As DNA, the CDR3 is TGTGCCAGCAGTGAAGGCGGGGGGGCCTCGTACGAGCAGTACTTC. This encodes CASSEGGGASYEQYF.